The rows below give T cell receptor beta chains drawn from one sample of a study of T-cell memory formation after mild COVID-19. TCRdb analysed the 5' RACE reads with MiXCR anew, one entry per CDR3 protein. The repertoire includes roughly 86,000 distinct CDR3 sequences, roughly 16% of them detected once, and around two fifths sits in the top ten. Specimen: PBMCs or a T cell subset sorted from them (not recorded which). Receptor source: a young man who had mild COVID-19 (a few samples of this study predate the infection). Cell type and time point are not known. CDR3s include the opening cysteine and the closing phenylalanine or tryptophan. The D gene is left open where the match is weak. Rows give clone size only sometimes, using once, few, many, or a class for an expanded clone.

d_call: -
clone_size: -
j_call: TRBJ1-5
v_call: TRBV13
cdr3_aa: CASSFGQRNQPQHF
cdr3_nt: TGTGCCAGCAGCTTTGGACAGCGCAATCAGCCCCAGCATTTT

d_call: TRBD1
clone_size: -
j_call: TRBJ2-3
v_call: TRBV6-4
cdr3_aa: CASSLTGGTTDTQYF
cdr3_nt: TGTGCCAGCAGTCTGACAGGGGGCACCACAGATACGCAGTATTTT

d_call: -
clone_size: many
j_call: TRBJ1-5
v_call: TRBV6-5
cdr3_aa: CASSSEGVNQPQHF
cdr3_nt: TGTGCCAGCAGTTCCGAGGGGGTTAATCAGCCCCAGCATTTT

d_call: -
clone_size: -
j_call: TRBJ2-3
v_call: TRBV4-3
cdr3_aa: CASSPGLGPDTQYF
cdr3_nt: TGCGCCAGCAGCCCGGGCCTAGGACCAGATACGCAGTATTTT

d_call: TRBD1
clone_size: few
j_call: TRBJ1-2
v_call: TRBV6-5
cdr3_aa: CASSYGTGRDGYTF
cdr3_nt: TGTGCCAGCAGTTACGGGACAGGGAGGGATGGCTACACCTTC

d_call: -
clone_size: -
j_call: TRBJ1-1
v_call: TRBV10-2
cdr3_aa: CASSPGGVTEAFF
cdr3_nt: TGCGCCAGCAGCCCGGGGGGGGTCACTGAAGCTTTCTTT

d_call: -
clone_size: -
j_call: TRBJ2-1
v_call: TRBV6-5
cdr3_aa: CASSYRTGGGEQFF
cdr3_nt: TGTGCCAGCAGTTATAGGACCGGGGGAGGTGAGCAGTTCTTC

d_call: -
clone_size: -
j_call: TRBJ2-2
v_call: TRBV11-2
cdr3_aa: CASSIGTTGELFF
cdr3_nt: TGTGCCAGCAGCATTGGAACCACCGGGGAGCTGTTTTTT

d_call: -
clone_size: -
j_call: TRBJ2-3
v_call: TRBV5-6
cdr3_aa: CASSLPGVGSTDTQYF
cdr3_nt: TGTGCCAGCAGCTTGCCGGGGGTGGGGAGCACAGATACGCAGTATTTT

d_call: -
clone_size: -
j_call: TRBJ2-7
v_call: TRBV6-2/TRBV6-3
cdr3_aa: CASNEQYF
cdr3_nt: TGTGCCAGCAATGAGCAGTACTTC

d_call: -
clone_size: few
j_call: TRBJ1-5
v_call: TRBV12-3/TRBV12-4
cdr3_aa: CASRTTGGGNQPQHF
cdr3_nt: TGTGCCAGCAGGACTACCGGGGGGGGCAATCAGCCCCAGCATTTT

d_call: -
clone_size: -
j_call: TRBJ1-5
v_call: TRBV9
cdr3_aa: CASSVERDSNQPKHF
cdr3_nt: TGTGCCAGCAGCGTAGAGCGGGATAGCAATCAGCCCAAGCATTTT

d_call: TRBD2
clone_size: few
j_call: TRBJ2-6
v_call: TRBV4-1
cdr3_aa: CASSQRGSGANVLTF
cdr3_nt: TGCGCCAGCAGCCAGCGGGGGAGTGGGGCCAACGTCCTGACTTTC

d_call: -
clone_size: many
j_call: TRBJ2-4
v_call: TRBV7-2
cdr3_aa: CASSLADSPQLAKNIQYF
cdr3_nt: TGTGCCAGCAGCTTAGCGGATAGTCCCCAGTTAGCCAAAAACATTCAGTACTTC

d_call: -
clone_size: few
j_call: TRBJ2-2
v_call: TRBV7-2
cdr3_aa: CASTWTGELFF
cdr3_nt: TGTGCCAGCACCTGGACCGGGGAGCTGTTTTTT

d_call: -
clone_size: many
j_call: TRBJ1-1
v_call: TRBV4-1
cdr3_aa: CASSRNLQGMNTEAFF
cdr3_nt: TGCGCCAGCAGCCGGAATCTACAGGGAATGAACACTGAAGCTTTCTTT

d_call: -
clone_size: -
j_call: TRBJ2-5
v_call: TRBV6-1
cdr3_aa: CASTRGGETQYF
cdr3_nt: TGTGCCAGCACGAGGGGCGGAGAGACCCAGTACTTC

d_call: -
clone_size: many
j_call: TRBJ2-5
v_call: TRBV7-9
cdr3_aa: CASSGGQETQYF
cdr3_nt: TGTGCCAGCAGCGGGGGGCAAGAGACCCAGTACTTC

d_call: -
clone_size: -
j_call: TRBJ2-7
v_call: TRBV3-1
cdr3_aa: CASSQDLRRPSYEQYF
cdr3_nt: TGTGCCAGCAGCCAAGATCTCCGCCGGCCTTCCTACGAGCAGTACTTC

d_call: -
clone_size: few
j_call: TRBJ1-5
v_call: TRBV12-3/TRBV12-4
cdr3_aa: CASTRAAEPQHF
cdr3_nt: TGTGCCAGCACCAGGGCTGCGGAGCCCCAGCATTTT

d_call: -
clone_size: -
j_call: TRBJ2-5
v_call: TRBV4-3
cdr3_aa: CASSQEWGGSETQYF
cdr3_nt: TGCGCCAGCAGCCAAGAATGGGGGGGCTCGGAGACCCAGTACTTC

d_call: -
clone_size: many
j_call: TRBJ1-2
v_call: TRBV5-1
cdr3_aa: CASSLKPGSYYGYTF
cdr3_nt: TGCGCCAGCAGCTTGAAGCCGGGCAGTTACTATGGCTACACCTTC